The following is a TCR beta chain sequence with its context. The data stem from a study of identical twins. TCRdb redid the calling of the 5' RACE reads with MiXCR, one entry per CDR3 protein. Here the sample spans roughly 350,000 distinct CDR3 sequences, around an eighth being singletons. Germline CDR1 MNHNS, CDR2 SASEGT. V lost 8 bases and J 4 bases, leaving 15 bases between the germline ends. The CDR3 totals 15 residues. These data also featured in a second study, about yellow fever vaccine responses in identical twins.

This sequence originates from a woman aged 18-30 years in good health. V is TRBV6-1 and J is TRBJ2-6; no firm D call. The sample consisted of CD8+ T cells sorted from blood. The CDR3 region is CASRVSASGANVLTF. CDR3 bases: TGTGCCAGCCGAGTTTCGGCTTCCGGGGCCAACGTCCTGACTTTC.